This is a list of T cell receptor beta chains from one sample in a study of blood T cells in healthy people across ages. In TCRdb, the 5' RACE reads were re-called with MiXCR into one record per CDR3 protein. The sample lists about 1.4 million distinct CDR3 sequences, 45% to 70% occurring once. Input material: blood. The receptors originated from a man aged 18 to 30 in good health. Both conserved end residues are part of each CDR3.

v_call cdr3_length cdr3_aa
TRBV5-1 14 CASSLQGALSEQYF
TRBV4-1 14 CASSQLTGPYEQYF
TRBV6-5 16 CASSYSGTDDPYGYTF
TRBV25-1 14 CASSELGGHYGYTF
TRBV2 14 CASKAPGGEETQYF
TRBV7-2 16 CASSFLPAGEGNTIYF
TRBV21-1 20 CASSAPGTSGVSGPYNEQFF
TRBV15 16 CATSRGSGMGTNEQFF
TRBV4-2 16 CASSQVGTSGSGEQFF
TRBV7-7 15 CASSLNGANQETQYF
TRBV29-1 12 CSADKSGPEQFF
TRBV6-5 11 CASSYLNEQYF
TRBV27 14 CAIGGGTSIYEQYF
TRBV11-1 16 CASSFSFLSSYNEQFF
TRBV6-5 14 CASSYSGAVNEAFF
TRBV4-1 12 CASSLGRAEAFF
TRBV20-1 14 CSASRVSGANVLTF
TRBV12-3/TRBV12-4 13 CASSAAGSHEQYF
TRBV7-2 15 CASSLATGGEETQYF
TRBV6-6 14 CASSYSDRMGEQYF
TRBV28 14 CASRGQYSNQPQHF
TRBV7-9 14 CTSSFSVSQETQYF
TRBV28 14 CASSEDRGPSPLHF
TRBV10-3 14 CAIRETGNNQPQHF
TRBV6-6 15 CASSPRQGAPHEQYF
TRBV6-4 13 CVSSDSNTGELFF
TRBV6-5 15 CASSYGNPYRAEQFF
TRBV2 13 CASRGPGAYGYTF
TRBV12-3/TRBV12-4 16 CASSALAGGPQETQYF
TRBV4-1 15 CASSQIWGFTDTQYF
TRBV4-1 16 CASSQDLQGFPYEQYF
TRBV10-3 16 CAISDRDRVFFDEQYF